This T cell receptor beta chain comes out of a study of OX40 agonist ivuxolimab in advanced cancers. Study details: Partial response was recorded in three patients: one hepatocellular carcinoma and two cutaneous melanoma cases. The study's findings and limits: By week 6 at 0.1 to 3.0 mg/kg, blood CD4+ and CD8+ T cells had expanded clonally. Some of the lowest clonal expansion was seen in partial responders at 0.1-3.0 mg/kg.

With baseline, cycle 4 day 1, and cycle 7 day 1 as timepoints, blood was sampled. Regarding this clone: Its antigen is unidentified.

Produced via immunoSEQ multiplex PCR; TCRdb's table is partial and in-frame only. Of 35,000 to 45,000 clones in the sample, roughly nine tenths were seen once. Deletions cut 4 bases from V and 4 bases from J, with 14 bases between. The germline V gene encodes CDR1 KGHSH and CDR2 LQKENI. The CDR3 loop spans 16 amino acids. The chain employs TRBV18 and TRBJ1-6; D uncertain. The specimen comprised CD4+ or CD8+ T cells sorted from blood, sampled in a trial of the OX40 agonist ivuxolimab. This TCR was recovered from an adult with an advanced solid tumor such as melanoma, head and neck, liver or kidney cancer. In DNA, the CDR3 is TGTGCCAGCTCACAGGCCGAGGCAGCATATAATTCACCCCTCCACTTT. This sequence encodes CASSQAEAAYNSPLHF.